The next 18 T cell receptor beta chains were all read from a single sample in a study of cytomegalovirus exposure and HLA in healthy donors. Repertoires were generated with immunoSEQ multiplex PCR, while TCRdb's copy carries only in-frame clones and drops some. Of 71,000 or so clones listed, around 96% are singletons. Material: PBMCs. Source of these receptors: a man between 18 and 35 years old in good health and CMV-seropositive.

This rearrangement joins TRBV6-6 to TRBJ1-3; 9 nucleotides match TRBD1. CDR1 is MNHNY, CDR2 SVGAGI, per germline (reference sequence). Trimming took 4 bases from V and 0 from J; bases not matched to a gene: 4. The CDR3 covers 16 residues. The DNA for the CDR3 is TGTGCCAGCAGTTGGGGACAGGGTTTCTCTGGAAACACCATATATTTT. Encoded protein: CASSWGQGFSGNTIYF.

V usage is TRBV7-9 and J usage is TRBJ1-2; D gene unclear. The V gene lost 5 bases and the J gene lost 0 bases, with 7 bases spanning the gap. Germline CDR1 and CDR2: SEHNR and FQNEAQ (reference sequence). The CDR3 covers 13 residues. CDR3 protein: CASSRVSNYGYTF. For the CDR3, the DNA is TGTGCCAGCAGCCGGGTTTCTAACTATGGCTACACCTTC.

The genes are TRBV28 and TRBJ1-5; TRBD1 matches 8 bases. This CDR3 has 14 residues. The germline V gene encodes CDR1 MDHEN and CDR2 SYDVKM. J lost 6 bases, V lost 3 bases, and 4 bases had no gene match. The CDR3 sequence is CASSFDRGGQPQHF. The CDR3 nucleotides are TGTGCCAGCAGTTTCGACAGGGGAGGTCAGCCCCAGCATTTT. Filled out from reference TRBV28 and TRBJ1-5, the complete variable domain reads DVKVTQSSRYLVKRTGEKVFLECVQDMDHENMFWYRQDPGLGLRLIYFSYDVKMKEKGDIPEGYSVSREKKERFSLILESASTNQTSMYLCASSFDRGGQPQHFGDGTRLSIL.

The chain has TRBV5-1 and TRBJ2-3; 8 positions match TRBD2. The V segment lost 0 bases and the J segment 0 bases; nucleotides outside the gene matches: 12. Germline V lookup: CDR1 SGHRS, CDR2 YFSETQ. There are 19 residues in the CDR3. The CDR3 nucleotides read TGCGCCAGCAGCTTGGGGATTGTAGCGGGGCCCTCTAGCACAGATACGCAGTATTTT. Protein: CASSLGIVAGPSSTDTQYF.

The rearrangement uses TRBV5-1 and TRBJ2-3, with D tentatively TRBD2 (6 bases). Germline-derived CDR1 and CDR2 are SGHRS and YFSETQ. There are 15 residues in the CDR3. Trimming removed 3 bases from V and 1 base from J, with 12 bases in between. CDR3 sequence reads: CASSSSGVRTDTQYF. The CDR3 nucleotides read TGCGCCAGCAGCTCCTCGGGGGTCCGCACAGATACGCAGTATTTT. Supplemented by reference TRBV5-1 and TRBJ2-3, the full variable domain reads KAGVTQTPRYLIKTRGQQVTLSCSPISGHRSVSWYQQTPGQGLQFLFEYFSETQRNKGNFPGRFSGRQFSNSRSEMNVSTLELGDSALYLCASSSSGVRTDTQYFGPGTRLTVL.

The chain couples TRBV7-2 to TRBJ2-7; a weak D match, TRBD2 (6 bases). Trimming stripped 0 bases from V and 4 bases from J, with 13 bases between. The CDR3 sequence is 15 residues long. Germline assignment: CDR1 SGHTA and CDR2 FQGNSA. The CDR3 spells CASSLAWLAQYEQYF. The CDR3 DNA sequence: TGTGCCAGCAGCTTAGCCTGGCTAGCGCAGTACGAGCAGTACTTC.

This clone was counted once. The rearrangement joins TRBV9 to TRBJ2-1, with 9 bases matching TRBD2. CDR3 size: 17 residues. Looked up from germline, CDR1 is SGDLS and CDR2 is YYNGEE. The J segment lost 6 bases and the V segment lost 4 bases, leaving 14 bases of the junction unmatched. CDR3 in DNA: TGTGCCAGCAGCAACTCCCGGGGCGGGAGGGCCGGCAATGAGCAGTTCTTC. Protein product: CASSNSRGGRAGNEQFF.

The rearrangement uses TRBV5-1 and TRBJ2-7; D remains unclear. Germline lookup yields CDR1 SGHRS and CDR2 YFSETQ. V was clipped by 0 bases and J by 1 base, with 8 bases between them. CDR3 length: 14 amino acids. The CDR3 protein is CASSLGDTSYEQYF. CDR3 nucleotides: TGCGCCAGCAGCTTGGGCGACACGTCCTACGAGCAGTACTTC.

In the case of this clone: An end of the junction differs from the germline gene, which may be a read error. This chain joins TRBV6-6 and TRBJ2-5, with 10 bases lining up with TRBD1. Germline-derived CDR1 and CDR2 are MNHNY and SVGAGI (reference sequence). CDR3 length: 15 residues. CDR3 coding DNA: TGTGCCGGCAGTCAATCGACAGGGGGCAGGGAGACCCAGTACTTC. This encodes CAGSQSTGGRETQYF.

The V and J genes are TRBV28 and TRBJ2-2; 8 bases fit TRBD1. This CDR3 spans 16 amino acids. CDR1 and CDR2 from the germline V gene are MDHEN and SYDVKM. V lost 7 bases and J lost 2; bases outside the gene matches: 9. CDR3 in amino acids: CASTALGTGNTGELFF. DNA for the CDR3: TGTGCCAGCACCGCTCTTGGGACAGGCAACACCGGGGAGCTGTTTTTT.

This chain joins TRBV7-9 and TRBJ2-3; D gene ambiguous. Germline V gives CDR1 SEHNR, CDR2 FQNEAQ (reference sequence). This CDR3 contains 14 residues. V was cut by 5 bases and J by 9 bases, with 18 bases left in between. CDR3 in DNA: TGTGCCAGCAGCGCCGAAATGACTCCGCACACGCAGTATTTT. This encodes CASSAEMTPHTQYF.

This chain links TRBV6-5 with TRBJ1-3; unclear D gene. The CDR3 spans 11 residues. Germline V gene sequence: CDR1 MNHEY, CDR2 SVGAGI. Trimming took off 2 bases at V and 7 bases at J, with 3 bases between the two ends. The CDR3 sequence: CASSYRNTIYF. The CDR3 bases are TGTGCCAGCAGTTACCGGAACACCATATATTTT.

V gene TRBV7-2 combines with J gene TRBJ2-3; 10 bases line up with TRBD2. CDR1 SGHTA and CDR2 FQGNSA come from the germline V gene. Germline trimming cut 0 bases from V and 4 bases from J; bases unmatched to any gene: 4. There are 16 residues in the CDR3. The DNA of the CDR3 is TGTGCCAGCAGCTTAGCCGGGACTAGCGACGCAGATACGCAGTATTTT. Translating gives CASSLAGTSDADTQYF.

The J gene is TRBJ2-5, the V gene TRBV9; 12 nucleotides match TRBD2. Germline V gene lookup returns CDR1 SGDLS and CDR2 YYNGEE. J lost 3 bases, V lost 0 bases, and 6 bases had no gene match. The CDR3 totals 17 residues. The CDR3 sequence: CASSVGSRTSGEETQYF. CDR3 in DNA: TGTGCCAGCAGCGTAGGTTCTAGGACTAGCGGGGAAGAGACCCAGTACTTC.

The J gene is TRBJ2-7, the V gene TRBV6-5; 9 positions agree with TRBD1. J was trimmed by 3 bases and V by 4 bases; bases with no gene match: 10. The CDR3 is 16 amino acids. Per the germline V gene, CDR1 is MNHEY and CDR2 is SVGAGI. The CDR3 loop is CASSSGTPGQGYEQYF. The CDR3 DNA reads as TGTGCCAGCAGTTCGGGAACACCGGGACAGGGCTACGAGCAGTACTTC.

In DNA, the CDR3 is TGCGCCAGCAGCTTGGGACAGGGAACCTTCTATGGCTACACCTTC. Protein product: CASSLGQGTFYGYTF. V gene TRBV5-1 combines with J gene TRBJ1-2, with 7 bases aligning to TRBD1. The CDR3 has 15 amino acids. CDR1 SGHRS and CDR2 YFSETQ come from the germline V gene. V dropped 0 bases and J dropped 4; count of bases not matched to a gene: 6. Using reference TRBV5-1 and TRBJ1-2 for the parts outside the CDR3, the full variable domain is KAGVTQTPRYLIKTRGQQVTLSCSPISGHRSVSWYQQTPGQGLQFLFEYFSETQRNKGNFPGRFSGRQFSNSRSEMNVSTLELGDSALYLCASSLGQGTFYGYTFGSGTRLTVV.

The V and J genes are TRBV11-2 and TRBJ2-7; D is uncertain. This CDR3 has 12 residues. Germline V CDR1 and CDR2: SGHAT, FQNNGV. V lost 1 base and J lost 4, with 5 bases in between. CDR3 region: CASSLAEYEQYF. The CDR3 nucleotides are TGTGCCAGCAGCTTAGCGGAGTACGAGCAGTACTTC.

This chain links TRBV5-5 with TRBJ2-5, with D perhaps TRBD2 (5 bases). Trimming left V 9 bases short and J 5 bases short, with 29 bases between. The CDR3 loop spans 17 amino acids. Germline V gene lookup returns CDR1 SGHKS and CDR2 YYEKEE (reference sequence). The CDR3 DNA reads TGTGCCACCTTTCTAGCCCCTATTATCCAAGGATTGGAGACCCAGTACTTC. It codes for CATFLAPIIQGLETQYF.